This T cell receptor (beta chain) was sequenced in a study of CD8 T cells in Susac syndrome. About 0.5 to 1 ug RNA was reverse transcribed with random hexamers. The immunoSEQ assay covered 54 Vbeta and 13 Jbeta segments for CDR3. In TCRdb, the immunoSEQ multiplex PCR reads were re-called with MiXCR into one record per CDR3 protein. The profile shows 40,000 to 60,000 distinct CDR3 sequences, 93% of them singletons. High-throughput TCR beta sequencing covered peripheral CD8+ and CD4+ T cells. The multiple sclerosis control group was made up of treatment-naive patients with stable or active relapsing-remitting disease. The sample comprised CD8+ T cells from PBMCs. The clonotype comes from a human donor with multiple sclerosis.

In DNA form, the CDR3 reads TGCGCCAGCAGCCAAGATCCAGGGATTTTCAACATTCAGTACTTC. Its protein product is CASSQDPGIFNIQYF. The chain uses TRBV4-3 and TRBJ2-4; weak D call: TRBD1 (5 bases). The CDR3 length is 15 residues. Germline V gives CDR1 LGHNA, CDR2 YSLEER. Trimming took off 0 bases at V and 7 bases at J, with 13 bases between the two ends.